The next 13 T cell receptor beta chains were all read from a single sample in a study of blood T cell repertoires in COVID-19. TCRdb's copy holds only in-frame clones and misses some; the assay was immunoSEQ multiplex PCR. The sample shows 210,000 or so clones, roughly 88% of them seen only once. The sample comprised peripheral blood. These receptor sequences come from a man younger than 30 with active or convalescent COVID-19.

The V and J genes are TRBV5-1 and TRBJ1-4, with 10 bases identical to TRBD1. This CDR3 has 15 residues. CDR1 and CDR2 (germline): SGHRS, YFSETQ. The V gene end was trimmed by 5 bases and the J gene end by 1 base; junction bases not matched to a gene: 2. The CDR3, as DNA: TGCGCCAGCAGTGGGACAGGGGTAACTAATGAAAAACTGTTTTTT. It yields the protein CASSGTGVTNEKLFF.

This sequence joins TRBV27 and TRBJ1-2, with 8 nucleotides matching TRBD1. The CDR3 extends over 14 amino acids. Losses at the gene ends were 4 bases for V and 6 bases for J; bases not matched to a gene: 7. The germline V gene encodes CDR1 MNHEY and CDR2 SMNVEV (reference sequence). The CDR3 DNA reads TGTGCCAGCAGTTGGGACAGGAGGGCGAATGGCTACACCTTC. Protein product: CASSWDRRANGYTF.

The J gene is TRBJ1-1, the V gene TRBV14, with TRBD1 matching over 8 bases. CDR3 length equals 18 residues. Germline V gives CDR1 SGHDN, CDR2 FVKESK. The ends lost 1 base at V and 0 bases at J; junction bases unmatched: 10. CDR3 in amino acids: CASSQGGTGLLMNTEAFF. CDR3 DNA: TGTGCCAGCAGCCAAGGGGGGACAGGACTTCTCATGAACACTGAAGCTTTCTTT.

This clone showed up just once. Written as DNA, the CDR3 is TGTGCCAGCAGTTTGGGCCTAGCGGGATACTCCTACGAGCAGTACTTC. Translation: CASSLGLAGYSYEQYF. This chain links TRBV27 with TRBJ2-7; TRBD2 matches 9 bases. The CDR3 runs 16 residues. V was clipped by 3 bases and J by 0 bases; unmatched bases: 6. Germline V gene data show CDR1 as MNHEY and CDR2 as SMNVEV (reference sequence).

V is TRBV5-4 and J is TRBJ1-4, with D perhaps matching TRBD1 (6 bases). The V end lost 4 bases, the J end lost 6 bases, and 13 bases lay between the germline ends. The CDR3 has 14 residues. The V gene's germline CDR1 is SGHNT and CDR2 YYREEE (reference sequence). The chain's CDR3 is CASSAEDSHEKLFF. CDR3 in DNA: TGTGCCAGCAGCGCCGAGGACAGTCATGAAAAACTGTTTTTT. Drawing the rest from reference TRBV5-4 and TRBJ1-4, the complete variable domain is ETGVTQSPTHLIKTRGQQVTLRCSSQSGHNTVSWYQQALGQGPQFIFQYYREEENGRGNFPPRFSGLQFPNYSSELNVNALELDDSALYLCASSAEDSHEKLFFGSGTQLSVL.

The chain uses TRBV5-1 and TRBJ2-5; 7 bases fit TRBD1. This CDR3 region has 13 residues. Germline V gives CDR1 SGHRS, CDR2 YFSETQ. Trimming took 4 bases from V and 4 from J; bases not matched to a gene: 4. The CDR3 bases are TGCGCCAGCAGCCCGGGACAGAGAGAGACCCAGTACTTC. Its protein is CASSPGQRETQYF.

The rearrangement uses TRBV5-4 and TRBJ2-3; 10 nucleotides align to TRBD2. CDR1 is SGHNT, CDR2 YYREEE, per germline (reference sequence). The junction had 10 bases not matched to a gene; V was cut back by 4 bases and J by 5 bases. The CDR3 has 16 residues. For the CDR3, the DNA is TGTGCCAGCAGCCAGGGGGCTAGCGGGAGAGGAGATACGCAGTATTTT. It encodes CASSQGASGRGDTQYF.

V and J are TRBV30 and TRBJ1-1; D is possibly TRBD1 (6 bases). The ends were cut back, 3 bases at V and 5 bases at J, with 7 bases in the middle. This CDR3 is 11 amino acids long. Germline CDR1 GTSNPN, CDR2 SVGIG (reference sequence). In DNA, the CDR3 is TGTGCCTGGAGGCAGGGGACTGAAGCTTTCTTT. The encoded protein is CAWRQGTEAFF.

This clone has ten or more counts. This chain connects TRBV19 to TRBJ2-7, with D perhaps TRBD1 (5 bases). The V end was cut by 7 bases, the J end by 2 bases, with 15 bases between. The CDR3 totals 14 residues. The germline gives CDR1 LNHDA, CDR2 SQIVND (reference sequence). The CDR3 nucleotides are TGTGCCAGTACCCCGGCCCAGGGCCCCTACGAGCAGTACTTC. This codes for CASTPAQGPYEQYF.

This chain connects TRBV6-5 to TRBJ2-2, with TRBD1 identical over 7 bases. The CDR3 sequence is 15 residues long. V lost 6 bases and J lost 6; bases outside the gene matches: 10. In germline, CDR1 is MNHEY, CDR2 SVGAGI. The CDR3 spells CASSSARGQAGELFF. In nucleotides, the CDR3 is TGTGCCAGCAGCTCCGCGAGGGGGCAGGCCGGGGAGCTGTTTTTT.

The chain carries TRBV9 and TRBJ1-2, with D perhaps TRBD1 (5 bases). The length of the CDR3 is 15 residues. V was trimmed by 0 bases and J by 7 bases, leaving 16 bases between them. Germline lookup yields CDR1 SGDLS and CDR2 YYNGEE. CDR3 residues: CASSVESAGWTGYTF. In DNA form, the CDR3 reads TGTGCCAGCAGCGTAGAATCGGCAGGGTGGACTGGCTACACCTTC.

This clone turned up a few times. V and J are TRBV5-4 and TRBJ1-1, with D uncertain. Trimming took off 2 bases at V and 7 bases at J, with 9 bases between the two ends. Germline values: CDR1 SGHNT, CDR2 YYREEE (reference sequence). The CDR3 has 12 amino acids. In nucleotides, the CDR3 is TGTGCCAGCAGCTTACCGGGAGGTGAAGCTTTCTTT. It yields the protein CASSLPGGEAFF.

The chain employs TRBV2 and TRBJ2-1; tentative D call: TRBD2 (6 bases). This CDR3 has 13 residues. Deletions cut 7 bases from V and 6 bases from J, with 13 bases between. The germline V gene has CDR1 SNHLY and CDR2 FYNNEI. CDR3 nucleotides: TGTGCCAGCAACCGGGAGCGCGGCAATGAGCAGTTCTTC. As protein: CASNRERGNEQFF.